A single sample gave rise to the 25 T cell receptor beta chains below, sequenced in a study of shared clonotypes between healthy human individuals. The assay was immunoSEQ multiplex PCR, and TCRdb's table has in-frame clones only and misses some. The repertoire holds around 700,000 clones, with about 78% as singletons. The sequencing sample was made of memory CD4+ T cells sorted from blood. Regarding subset: CD45RA-negative fraction. These receptors originate from a woman in her 30s in good health.

The chain carries TRBV7-2 and TRBJ2-7; 7 positions agree with TRBD1. V lost 7 bases to trimming and J lost 3 bases; unmatched junction nucleotides: 12. CDR3 size: 15 residues. The germline gives CDR1 SGHTA, CDR2 FQGNSA. CDR3 bases: TGTGCCAGCACCGCAGGGGGACAGTCCTACTACGAGCAGTACTTC. This sequence encodes CASTAGGQSYYEQYF.

This clone has more than one count but fewer than ten. The chain links TRBV4-1 to TRBJ2-7; D gene ambiguous. The germline gives CDR1 MGHRA, CDR2 YSYEKL. The CDR3 is made up of 14 amino acids. V lost 4 bases and J lost 7, with 17 bases in between. DNA of the CDR3: TGCGCCAGCAGCCTAACGTTCAACACGAGAGAGCAGTACTTC. As protein: CASSLTFNTREQYF.

Only one count was recorded for this clone. The chain uses TRBV11-1 and TRBJ2-7, with TRBD2 matching 8 bases. Germline CDR1 is SGHAT and CDR2 is FQDESV (reference sequence). This CDR3 region has 13 residues. V lost 3 bases, J lost 6 bases, and 4 bases stayed unmatched. The CDR3 coding sequence is TGTGCCAGCAGCTTGGGACTAGTCGGCGAGCAGTACTTC. It specifies CASSLGLVGEQYF. Using reference TRBV11-1 and TRBJ2-7 for the parts outside the CDR3, the full variable domain is EAEVAQSPRYKITEKSQAVAFWCDPISGHATLYWYRQILGQGPELLVQFQDESVVDDSQLPKDRFSAERLKGVDSTLKIQPAELGDSAMYLCASSLGLVGEQYFGPGTRLTVT.

The genes are TRBV6-1 and TRBJ1-3; no firm D call. This CDR3 has 15 residues. Germline V gene lookup returns CDR1 MNHNS and CDR2 SASEGT. The V and J ends lost 1 base and 0 bases respectively, with 7 bases between them. The CDR3 nucleotides are TGTGCCAGCAGTGAAGGAGACTTCTCTGGAAACACCATATATTTT. Translated, it gives CASSEGDFSGNTIYF.

The chain carries TRBV10-3 and TRBJ2-5; 8 bases fit TRBD2. Per germline, CDR1 ENHRY and CDR2 SYGVKD. The CDR3 is made up of 14 amino acids. V lost 7 bases, J lost 2 bases, and 6 bases stayed unmatched. CDR3 loop: CAIKDSGGQETQYF. As DNA, the CDR3 is TGTGCCATCAAAGACAGCGGGGGACAAGAGACCCAGTACTTC.

The chain joins TRBV18 to TRBJ2-7; TRBD2 matches at 7 bases. The junction had 10 bases not matched to a gene; V was cut back by 3 bases and J by 5 bases. CDR3 length: 15 amino acids. The germline V gene encodes CDR1 KGHSH and CDR2 LQKENI. CDR3 nucleotides: TGTGCCAGCTCACCTGGACCAGGGAGGGTCGACGAGCAGTACTTC. It specifies CASSPGPGRVDEQYF. Full variable domain (rest looked up from reference TRBV18 and TRBJ2-7): NAGVMQNPRHLVRRRGQEARLRCSPMKGHSHVYWYRQLPEEGLKFMVYLQKENIIDESGMPKERFSAEFPKEGPSILRIQQVVRGDSAAYFCASSPGPGRVDEQYFGPGTRLTVT.

Comment on this clone: A much larger clone differs by one base, so this may be a read error. This chain connects TRBV4-2 to TRBJ2-3; D not certain. The CDR3 runs 13 residues. Trimming shortened V by 1 base and J by 5 bases, and 7 bases separated the two germline ends. Germline-derived CDR1 and CDR2 are LGHNA and YNFKEQ. The CDR3 loop is CASSQGRVDTQYF. The CDR3 DNA follows: TGTGCCAGCAGCCAAGGTCGGGTAGATACGCAGTATTTT.

The chain links TRBV7-9 to TRBJ2-3; 10 nucleotides align to TRBD2. The CDR3 extends over 15 amino acids. With 7 bases clipped from V and 4 bases from J, the junction kept 8 bases outside the gene matches. The germline CDR1 and CDR2 sequences are SEHNR and FQNEAQ (reference sequence). The CDR3 coding sequence is TGTGCCAGCACCTCTGGGACTAGCGAACCAGATACGCAGTATTTT. As protein: CASTSGTSEPDTQYF.

V usage is TRBV7-7 and J usage is TRBJ2-5; weak D call: TRBD2 (6 bases). V gave up 5 bases and J gave up 2 bases, with 18 bases separating them. The germline gives CDR1 SSHAT, CDR2 FNYEAQ (reference sequence). CDR3 length equals 16 residues. CDR3 coding DNA: TGTGCCAGCAGCGGGACGGGTTTTGGGGGGCAAGAGACCCAGTACTTC. Its protein product is CASSGTGFGGQETQYF. The entire variable domain, with the rest obtained from reference TRBV7-7 and TRBJ2-5, is as follows: GAGVSQSPRYKVTKRGQDVTLRCDPISSHATLYWYQQALGQGPEFLTYFNYEAQPDKSGLPSDRFSAERPEGSISTLTIQRTEQRDSAMYRCASSGTGFGGQETQYFGPGTRLLVL.

The V call is TRBV4-1, the J call TRBJ2-3, with 16 bases that match TRBD2. The CDR3 is 18 amino acids. With V trimmed by 4 bases and J by 3 bases, 7 bases remained unmatched. Germline CDR1 is MGHRA and CDR2 is YSYEKL. CDR3 residues: CASSPPGLAGGPTDTQYF. As DNA, the CDR3 is TGCGCCAGCAGCCCCCCGGGACTAGCGGGAGGGCCAACAGATACGCAGTATTTT.

The rearrangement links TRBV5-1 to TRBJ2-6; 7 bases align to TRBD1. Germline V gene data show CDR1 as SGHRS and CDR2 as YFSETQ. The CDR3 length is 18 residues. Trimming at V came to 3 bases and at J to 0 bases, leaving 9 bases not matched to a gene. CDR3: CASSYAGGHSSGANVLTF. CDR3 in DNA: TGCGCCAGCAGCTACGCAGGGGGACATAGCTCTGGGGCCAACGTCCTGACTTTC.

Many counts were recorded for this clone. Other DNA sequences of this sample code for an identical CDR3. The chain combines TRBV7-2 with TRBJ2-5, with TRBD2 matching 7 bases. Germline V CDR1 and CDR2: SGHTA, FQGNSA. The CDR3 is 14 residues long. Losses at the gene ends were 4 bases for V and 5 bases for J; bases not matched to a gene: 7. The CDR3 nucleotides are TGTGCCAGCAGCTCCGGGACTATGCGCGAGACCCAGTACTTC. This gives the protein CASSSGTMRETQYF.

The chain links TRBV18 to TRBJ1-2, with D possibly matching TRBD1 (6 bases). CDR1 KGHSH and CDR2 LQKENI come from the germline V gene. CDR3 size: 15 residues. The V end lost 2 bases, the J end lost 4 bases, and 14 bases lay between the germline ends. The CDR3 DNA reads as TGTGCCAGCTCACCAGGGGGGGCAGGAAGCTATGGCTACACCTTC. Protein product: CASSPGGAGSYGYTF.

This clone came up a few times. The chain uses TRBV19 and TRBJ1-3; no reliable D call. CDR3 length: 14 residues. The ends were cut back, 8 bases at V and 8 bases at J, with 19 bases in the middle. In germline, CDR1 is LNHDA, CDR2 SQIVND (reference sequence). The CDR3 DNA follows: TGTGCCAGTCGTCGGGAGCAGTTGACGGACACCATATATTTT. This codes for CASRREQLTDTIYF.

The chain couples TRBV9 to TRBJ2-1, with TRBD2 identical over 11 bases. Germline CDR1 is SGDLS and CDR2 is YYNGEE. This CDR3 spans 16 amino acids. V trimming: 0 bases; J trimming: 5 bases; junction bases outside the gene matches: 4. The CDR3 DNA reads as TGTGCCAGCAGCGTAGGGGGACTAGCGGTAAACAATGAGCAGTTCTTC. Protein sequence: CASSVGGLAVNNEQFF.

The rearrangement uses TRBV6-5 and TRBJ1-1, with no clear D. CDR1 MNHEY and CDR2 SVGAGI come from the germline V gene. V gave up 6 bases and J gave up 1 base, with 12 bases separating them. The CDR3 length is 14 residues. CDR3 DNA sequence: TGTGCCAGCAGCCGGACGGTGGGGAACACTGAAGCTTTCTTT. Residues: CASSRTVGNTEAFF.

The chain carries TRBV7-9 and TRBJ2-7; 8 nucleotides align to TRBD2. V shed 3 bases and J 4 bases; nucleotides not matched to a gene: 2. Germline V gene sequence: CDR1 SEHNR, CDR2 FQNEAQ (reference sequence). The CDR3 is made up of 13 amino acids. The CDR3 nucleotides read TGTGCCAGCAGCTTTAGCGGGGTGTACGAGCAGTACTTC. Protein sequence: CASSFSGVYEQYF. Full variable domain (rest looked up from reference TRBV7-9 and TRBJ2-7): DTGVSQNPRHKITKRGQNVTFRCDPISEHNRLYWYRQTLGQGPEFLTYFQNEAQLEKSRLLSDRFSAERPKGSFSTLEIQRTEQGDSAMYLCASSFSGVYEQYFGPGTRLTVT.

This clone was seen only once. J is TRBJ2-7 and V is TRBV9; 9 bases fit TRBD1. Trimming at V came to 0 bases and at J to 5 bases, leaving 3 bases not matched to a gene. CDR1 and CDR2 (germline): SGDLS, YYNGEE. The CDR3 has 14 amino acids. CDR3 sequence reads: CASSVDRGPDEQYF. The CDR3 nucleotides read TGTGCCAGCAGCGTAGACAGGGGGCCCGACGAGCAGTACTTC.

This clone was observed a few times. The chain has TRBV15 and TRBJ2-7; D is ambiguous. This CDR3 spans 15 amino acids. V gave up 2 bases and J gave up 0 bases, with 11 bases separating them. Germline V gene data show CDR1 as LNHNV and CDR2 as YYDKDF (reference sequence). The CDR3 protein is CATSRITASSYEQYF. The CDR3 DNA reads as TGTGCCACCAGCAGAATAACCGCTAGCTCCTACGAGCAGTACTTC.

This clone has just a few counts. The chain links TRBV19 to TRBJ2-7; 8 positions match TRBD1. Trimming removed 0 bases from V and 6 bases from J; junction bases left unmatched: 7. Germline-derived CDR1 and CDR2 are LNHDA and SQIVND (reference sequence). The CDR3 length is 15 residues. DNA for the CDR3: TGTGCCAGTAGTATAGATTGGGCCAGGGGGCGCGAGCAGTACTTC. Protein: CASSIDWARGREQYF.

The chain recombines TRBV7-2 with TRBJ2-2; possible D gene TRBD1, 5 bases. Deletions cut 2 bases from V and 6 bases from J, with 13 bases between. This CDR3 spans 15 amino acids. Germline V gene lookup returns CDR1 SGHTA and CDR2 FQGNSA. CDR3 protein: CASSLSPGYPGELFF. The DNA for the CDR3 is TGTGCCAGCAGCTTAAGTCCAGGGTATCCCGGGGAGCTGTTTTTT.

The CDR3 DNA is TGCAGCGTTGAAGGGCAGGGCACAGATACGCAGTATTTT. It encodes CSVEGQGTDTQYF. J is TRBJ2-3 and V is TRBV29-1; D uncertain. Trimming shortened V by 1 base and J by 1 base, and 6 bases separated the two germline ends. The CDR3 has 13 amino acids. Germline V gene lookup returns CDR1 SQVTM and CDR2 ANQGSEA.

The CDR3 reads CASSGTLYEQYF. The CDR3 DNA follows: TGTGCCAGCTCCGGGACTCTCTACGAGCAGTACTTC. The chain combines TRBV18 with TRBJ2-7; D possibly corresponds to TRBD2 (6 bases). Germline V gene lookup returns CDR1 KGHSH and CDR2 LQKENI. The CDR3 runs 12 residues. The ends were cut back, 6 bases at V and 3 bases at J, with 9 bases in the middle.

V usage is TRBV5-5 and J usage is TRBJ2-2; D is perhaps TRBD1 (6 bases). The V end lost 5 bases, the J end lost 7 bases, and 12 bases lay between the germline ends. Germline-derived CDR1 and CDR2 are SGHKS and YYEKEE (reference sequence). The CDR3 is made up of 13 amino acids. In nucleotides, the CDR3 is TGTGCCAGCAGTTCTGACAGGTTCGGGGAGCTGTTTTTT. This translates into CASSSDRFGELFF.

The V call is TRBV2, the J call TRBJ2-7; no clear D gene. The CDR3 sequence is 12 residues long. CDR1 and CDR2 (germline): SNHLY, FYNNEI. Between the trimmed V and J ends, which lost 2 bases and 1 base, there was a span of 3 bases. The CDR3 bases are TGTGCCAGCAGTGAACAATCCTACGAGCAGTACTTC. Amino acid sequence: CASSEQSYEQYF. The full variable domain, rest sourced from reference TRBV2 and TRBJ2-7, is EPEVTQTPSHQVTQMGQEVILRCVPISNHLYFYWYRQILGQKVEFLVSFYNNEISEKSEIFDDQFSVERPDGSNFTLKIRSTKLEDSAMYFCASSEQSYEQYFGPGTRLTVT.